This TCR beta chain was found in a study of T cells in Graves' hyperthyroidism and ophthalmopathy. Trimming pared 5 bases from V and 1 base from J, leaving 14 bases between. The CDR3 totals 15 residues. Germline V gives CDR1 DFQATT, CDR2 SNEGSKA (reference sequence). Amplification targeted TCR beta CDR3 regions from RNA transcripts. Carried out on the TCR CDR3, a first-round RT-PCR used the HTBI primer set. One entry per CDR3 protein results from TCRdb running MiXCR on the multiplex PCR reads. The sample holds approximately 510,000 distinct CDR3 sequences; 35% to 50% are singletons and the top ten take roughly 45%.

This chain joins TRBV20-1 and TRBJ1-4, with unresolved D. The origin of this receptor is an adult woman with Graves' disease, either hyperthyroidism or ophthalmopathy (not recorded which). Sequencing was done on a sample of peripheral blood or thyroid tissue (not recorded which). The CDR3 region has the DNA TGCAGTGCTCAAACACTAGCCAGAACTAATGAAAAACTGTTTTTT. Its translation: CSAQTLARTNEKLFF.